This T cell receptor (beta chain) is from a study of blood T cell repertoires in COVID-19. This clone showed up just once. This table comes from immunoSEQ multiplex PCR, and its TCRdb copy is limited to in-frame clones, with some not included. The data contain fewer than 65,000 clones, 80% to 90% of them singletons. This CDR3 spans 16 amino acids. CDR1 is SGHDT and CDR2 is YYEEEE in the germline V gene. After removal of 4 bases from V and 3 bases from J, the junction contained 9 bases not matched to a gene. The sequencing input was peripheral blood. The gene calls are TRBV5-6 and TRBJ2-2; 7 bases map to TRBD1. The clonotype was recovered from a man in his 60s with acute or convalescent COVID-19. CDR3 nucleotides: TGTGCCAGCAGCCGTCGTACCGGGACAGACACCGGGGAGCTGTTTTTT. It translates to CASSRRTGTDTGELFF.